Below, 16 T cell receptor beta chains from the same sample are listed, as sequenced in a study of cytomegalovirus exposure and HLA in healthy donors. Here immunoSEQ multiplex PCR was the method, and the copy in TCRdb shows in-frame clones only, minus some. The sample consists of about 70,000 clones, roughly 92% of them appearing once. The sequenced sample consisted of PBMCs. The receptors stem from a man between 18 and 29 years old in good health and CMV-seropositive.

The genes are TRBV18 and TRBJ1-2; 7 positions agree with TRBD1. V shed 0 bases and J 5 bases; nucleotides not matched to a gene: 6. There are 15 residues in the CDR3. Germline values: CDR1 KGHSH, CDR2 LQKENI. The CDR3 loop reads CASSPPVDREYGYTF. The CDR3 DNA sequence: TGTGCCAGCTCACCACCGGTCGACAGGGAATATGGCTACACCTTC. Full variable domain (missing parts from reference TRBV18 and TRBJ1-2): NAGVMQNPRHLVRRRGQEARLRCSPMKGHSHVYWYRQLPEEGLKFMVYLQKENIIDESGMPKERFSAEFPKEGPSILRIQQVVRGDSAAYFCASSPPVDREYGYTFGSGTRLTVV.

The gene calls are TRBV15 and TRBJ2-7; the D gene is possibly TRBD2 (6 bases). The CDR3 loop spans 16 amino acids. Trimming removed 2 bases from V and 3 bases from J, with 17 bases in between. The V gene's germline CDR1 is LNHNV and CDR2 YYDKDF (reference sequence). CDR3 residues: CATSRSYRDSIYEQYF. In DNA, the CDR3 is TGTGCCACCAGCAGAAGCTACCGGGACTCGATCTACGAGCAGTACTTC.

This chain links TRBV6-1 with TRBJ2-1; 9 bases align to TRBD1. With 4 bases clipped from V and 6 bases from J, the junction kept 13 bases outside the gene matches. CDR1 is MNHNS, CDR2 SASEGT, per germline. This CDR3 spans 17 amino acids. The CDR3 protein is CASSGGPPGQGRNEQFF. CDR3 in DNA: TGTGCCAGCAGTGGGGGACCGCCGGGACAGGGACGCAATGAGCAGTTCTTC.

This clone has only one observation. V and J are TRBV5-1 and TRBJ2-1; 7 nucleotides agree with TRBD2. This CDR3 is 15 amino acids long. Germline CDR1 SGHRS, CDR2 YFSETQ. V lost 0 bases to trimming and J lost 7 bases; unmatched junction nucleotides: 7. The CDR3 sequence is CASSLAAGVRNEQFF. Written as DNA, the CDR3 is TGCGCCAGCAGCTTGGCGGCGGGAGTGCGGAATGAGCAGTTCTTC.

The gene calls are TRBV7-6 and TRBJ2-7; D possibly corresponds to TRBD2 (5 bases). In germline, CDR1 is SGHVS, CDR2 FNYEAQ. The V end was cut by 1 base, the J end by 4 bases, with 11 bases between. This CDR3 is built from 14 residues. The CDR3 loop is CASSLGLGSYEQYF. For the CDR3, the DNA is TGTGCCAGCAGCTTAGGGTTGGGGAGTTACGAGCAGTACTTC.

This chain links TRBV18 with TRBJ1-5, with 8 bases fitting TRBD1. This CDR3 is 16 amino acids long. Germline-derived CDR1 and CDR2 are KGHSH and LQKENI. Trimming removed 4 bases from V and 4 bases from J; junction bases left unmatched: 9. CDR3 region: CASSHIGRDRNQPQHF. The CDR3 region has the DNA TGTGCCAGCTCACACATTGGCCGGGACAGGAATCAGCCCCAGCATTTT. Drawing the rest from reference TRBV18 and TRBJ1-5, the complete variable domain is NAGVMQNPRHLVRRRGQEARLRCSPMKGHSHVYWYRQLPEEGLKFMVYLQKENIIDESGMPKERFSAEFPKEGPSILRIQQVVRGDSAAYFCASSHIGRDRNQPQHFGDGTRLSIL.

This chain links TRBV27 with TRBJ2-5, with D unclear. Per germline, CDR1 MNHEY and CDR2 SMNVEV (reference sequence). There are 14 residues in the CDR3. The ends were cut back, 6 bases at V and 3 bases at J, with 14 bases in the middle. This CDR3 reads CASSRSSLEETQYF. DNA of the CDR3: TGTGCCAGCAGCCGGTCCTCCCTGGAAGAGACCCAGTACTTC.

This CDR3 reads CASSLGTSGPSYNEQFF. CDR3 in DNA: TGTGCCAGCAGCTTAGGTACTAGCGGACCTTCCTACAATGAGCAGTTCTTC. The V gene is TRBV7-3, the J gene TRBJ2-1; 8 bases align to TRBD2. The CDR3 has 17 residues. The germline V gene has CDR1 SGHTA and CDR2 FQGTGA. V lost 2 bases and J lost 1; bases outside the gene matches: 7.

The chain recombines TRBV7-9 with TRBJ2-1, with 10 nucleotides matching TRBD1. Looked up from germline, CDR1 is SEHNR and CDR2 is FQNEAQ (reference sequence). This CDR3 is built from 13 residues. The V gene end was trimmed by 5 bases and the J gene end by 9 bases; junction bases not matched to a gene: 4. The CDR3: CASSPDRGIEQFF. Written as DNA, the CDR3 is TGTGCCAGCAGCCCGGACAGGGGGATTGAGCAGTTCTTC.

The rearrangement uses TRBV29-1 and TRBJ2-2; D might be TRBD1 (5 bases). Germline lookup yields CDR1 SQVTM and CDR2 ANQGSEA. The CDR3 covers 15 residues. The ends were cut back, 3 bases at V and 7 bases at J, with 18 bases in the middle. The CDR3 nucleotides read TGCAGCGTTGAGTTTACGGCAGGGTTCGGCGGGGAGCTGTTTTTT. The encoded protein is CSVEFTAGFGGELFF.

The CDR3 is CASSQGVEVTGELFF. The CDR3 nucleotides read TGCGCCAGCAGCCAAGGAGTTGAAGTTACCGGGGAGCTGTTTTTT. J is TRBJ2-2 and V is TRBV4-1; D ambiguous. Trimming stripped 1 base from V and 5 bases from J, with 11 bases between. Germline V gene lookup returns CDR1 MGHRA and CDR2 YSYEKL. The CDR3 loop spans 15 amino acids.

The chain joins TRBV6-5 to TRBJ1-2; perhaps TRBD1 as D (5 bases). The CDR3 covers 13 residues. The germline V gene encodes CDR1 MNHEY and CDR2 SVGAGI. Trimming removed 5 bases at V and 8 bases at J, with 15 bases between. CDR3 DNA sequence: TGTGCCAGCAGTGTCAAGGGGAATGGAGGCTACACCTTC. As protein: CASSVKGNGGYTF.

In this sample, this clone turned up once. V is TRBV18 and J is TRBJ2-1, with D perhaps matching TRBD1 (6 bases). The CDR3 consists of 18 residues. V lost 5 bases and J 0 bases, leaving 20 bases between the germline ends. Germline values: CDR1 KGHSH, CDR2 LQKENI. The CDR3 DNA reads as TGTGCCAGCTCAGGCCAGGGGAAAGGCACGAGCTCCTACAATGAGCAGTTCTTC. Residues: CASSGQGKGTSSYNEQFF.

The rearrangement joins TRBV5-4 to TRBJ1-3, with 8 bases that match TRBD1. After removal of 7 bases from V and 0 bases from J, the junction contained 9 bases not matched to a gene. CDR3 length equals 16 residues. Per germline, CDR1 SGHNT and CDR2 YYREEE (reference sequence). CDR3 in DNA: TGTGCCAGCGGAACAGGGGGACTCAGCTCTGGAAACACCATATATTTT. This encodes CASGTGGLSSGNTIYF.

CDR3 amino acids: CASSWTSGSSYNEQFF. In DNA, the CDR3 is TGCGCCAGCAGCTGGACTAGCGGGAGCTCCTACAATGAGCAGTTCTTC. The V gene is TRBV5-1, the J gene TRBJ2-1; 13 nucleotides align to TRBD2. J lost 0 bases, V lost 3 bases, and 0 bases had no gene match. CDR1 is SGHRS, CDR2 YFSETQ, per germline. The CDR3 sequence is 16 residues long.

The chain links TRBV9 to TRBJ2-5; 12 bases line up with TRBD2. CDR1 SGDLS and CDR2 YYNGEE come from the germline V gene. V gave up 4 bases and J gave up 5 bases; unmatched junction bases: 3. This CDR3 has 14 amino acids. The CDR3 bases are TGTGCCAGCAGCTTAACTAGCGGGAGGGAGACCCAGTACTTC. Translation gives CASSLTSGRETQYF.